The 21 T cell receptor beta chains below come from one sample, sequenced in a study of cytomegalovirus exposure and HLA in healthy donors (dated by TCRdb to 2015 to 2018). Library preparation employed the immunoSEQ multiplex PCR assay. For the multiplex PCR, a mixture combining 60 forward primers for TCR Vbeta segments and 13 reverse primers for TCR Jbeta segments was used. Held by TCRdb, this immuneACCESS table contains in-frame sequences only and omits some clones. Under half of the omission traces to an unresolved V gene where checked; the cause of the rest is unknown. This specimen's table enumerates fewer than 85,000 clones. In total, the top ten clones hold about 5% of the sample. Material for sequencing was PBMCs. Receptors originate from a woman between 35 and 50 years old in good health and CMV-seropositive.

The chain is built from TRBV2 and TRBJ2-5; D is uncertain. The V end was cut by 3 bases, the J end by 4 bases, with 12 bases between. Germline assignment: CDR1 SNHLY and CDR2 FYNNEI. The CDR3 spans 14 residues. The DNA of the CDR3 is TGTGCCAGCAGTGATGTATTCCGCGGAGAGACCCAGTACTTC. This gives the protein CASSDVFRGETQYF. The full variable domain, its missing parts supplied by reference TRBV2 and TRBJ2-5, is EPEVTQTPSHQVTQMGQEVILRCVPISNHLYFYWYRQILGQKVEFLVSFYNNEISEKSEIFDDQFSVERPDGSNFTLKIRSTKLEDSAMYFCASSDVFRGETQYFGPGTRLLVL.

The V and J genes are TRBV27 and TRBJ2-2; 7 bases map to TRBD1. The CDR3 is 14 residues long. CDR1 is MNHEY and CDR2 is SMNVEV in the germline V gene (reference sequence). Trimming removed 4 bases from V and 4 bases from J; junction bases left unmatched: 3. CDR3 sequence reads: CASSSTGLTGELFF. The CDR3 nucleotides read TGTGCCAGCAGTTCGACAGGGCTCACCGGGGAGCTGTTTTTT.

The CDR3 spells CASSADGDYYSYNEQFF. The CDR3 region has the DNA TGTGCCAGCAGCGCCGACGGGGACTATTACTCCTACAATGAGCAGTTCTTC. The chain links TRBV9 to TRBJ2-1; 7 bases are a match to TRBD2. This CDR3 has 17 residues. Germline V gives CDR1 SGDLS, CDR2 YYNGEE. After removal of 3 bases from V and 0 bases from J, the junction contained 9 bases not matched to a gene.

J is TRBJ1-5 and V is TRBV6-5, with TRBD1 as a possible D gene (5 bases). Germline-derived CDR1 and CDR2 are MNHEY and SVGAGI. V lost 8 bases, J lost 0 bases, and 11 bases lay in between. The CDR3 is 14 residues long. The CDR3 loop is CASRSGYSNQPQHF. In DNA, the CDR3 is TGTGCCAGCCGATCAGGGTATAGCAATCAGCCCCAGCATTTT.

The chain's CDR3 is CSVSRESNTEAFF. As DNA, the CDR3 is TGCAGCGTAAGTCGGGAATCGAACACTGAAGCTTTCTTT. The V gene is TRBV29-1, the J gene TRBJ1-1; no firm D call. The V and J ends lost 6 bases and 1 base respectively, with 12 bases between them. The CDR3 is 13 residues long. Germline values: CDR1 SQVTM, CDR2 ANQGSEA.

In the case of this clone: An end of the junction differs from the germline gene, which may be a read error. The V and J genes are TRBV7-3 and TRBJ2-5; the match to TRBD1 covers 7 bases. This CDR3 spans 15 amino acids. Germline values: CDR1 SGHTA, CDR2 FQGTGA. CDR3 coding DNA: TGTGCCAGCAACTTAACCGGACAGGTTTGGGAGACCCAGTACTTC. The encoded protein is CASNLTGQVWETQYF.

This sequence joins TRBV5-1 and TRBJ1-2, with 8 bases identical to TRBD1. The CDR3 spans 12 residues. Germline V gives CDR1 SGHRS, CDR2 YFSETQ. V was clipped by 3 bases and J by 9 bases; unmatched bases: 4. DNA of the CDR3: TGCGCCAGCAGCTACGGACAGGGTAGCTACACCTTC. Amino acid sequence: CASSYGQGSYTF.

The chain is built from TRBV6-4 and TRBJ2-2, with D possibly TRBD1 on 6 matching bases. The CDR3 has 13 amino acids. Trimming removed 4 bases at V and 5 bases at J, with 8 bases between. Germline CDR1 and CDR2: MRHNA and SNTAGT. The CDR3 protein is CASSAGETGELFF. In DNA form, the CDR3 reads TGTGCCAGCAGTGCAGGGGAAACCGGGGAGCTGTTTTTT.

The chain carries TRBV10-3 and TRBJ1-2; 9 nucleotides match TRBD1. Looked up from germline, CDR1 is ENHRY and CDR2 is SYGVKD. Germline trimming cut 6 bases from V and 6 bases from J; bases unmatched to any gene: 8. This CDR3 has 14 residues. The chain's CDR3 is CAIRTGQGNNGYTF. The CDR3 DNA follows: TGTGCCATCAGGACCGGACAGGGGAACAATGGCTACACCTTC.

This chain joins TRBV5-4 and TRBJ1-2; 7 bases align to TRBD1. Trimming cost V 2 bases and J 4 bases; bases outside gene matches: 14. This CDR3 comprises 17 residues. Germline V gene data show CDR1 as SGHNT and CDR2 as YYREEE (reference sequence). The CDR3 DNA is TGTGCCAGCAGCTTTTTCCGGGGTGCGACAGGGAGCTATGGCTACACCTTC. Its translation: CASSFFRGATGSYGYTF.

The rearrangement joins TRBV29-1 to TRBJ2-7, with 8 bases matching TRBD2. The CDR3 sequence is 14 residues long. J gave up 4 bases and V 0 bases, and 5 bases lay outside the gene matches. Germline CDR1 SQVTM, CDR2 ANQGSEA. CDR3 DNA: TGCAGCGTTGAAGAAACGGGAGGGCCGTACGAGCAGTACTTC. It translates to CSVEETGGPYEQYF.

This chain joins TRBV6-6 and TRBJ1-5; 7 nucleotides match TRBD1. Germline V gene lookup returns CDR1 MNHNY and CDR2 SVGAGI (reference sequence). With 7 bases clipped from V and 5 bases from J, the junction kept 8 bases outside the gene matches. This CDR3 has 14 amino acids. Here the CDR3 reads CASTSDRVYQPQHF. The CDR3 region has the DNA TGTGCCAGCACCTCTGACAGGGTGTATCAGCCCCAGCATTTT.

This chain uses TRBV9 with TRBJ2-3; no reliable D call. Germline values: CDR1 SGDLS, CDR2 YYNGEE. V shed 4 bases and J shed 3 bases, with 21 bases lying between them. This CDR3 has 17 amino acids. The CDR3 spells CASSITTRRIGTDTQYF. The CDR3 DNA is TGTGCCAGCAGCATAACGACGAGGCGTATAGGAACAGATACGCAGTATTTT. Based on the CDR3 plus reference TRBV9 and TRBJ2-3, the full variable domain is DSGVTQTPKHLITATGQRVTLRCSPRSGDLSVYWYQQSLDQGLQFLIQYYNGEERAKGNILERFSAQQFPDLHSELNLSSLELGDSALYFCASSITTRRIGTDTQYFGPGTRLTVL.

The CDR3 here is CASSDLDRYYGYTF. CDR3 nucleotides: TGTGCCAGCAGTGATCTGGACAGGTACTATGGCTACACCTTC. The genes are TRBV25-1 and TRBJ1-2, with 7 bases matching TRBD1. The CDR3 length is 14 residues. From germline, CDR1 is MGHDK and CDR2 SYGVNS. J gave up 3 bases and V 3 bases, and 4 bases lay outside the gene matches.

The V call is TRBV2, the J call TRBJ2-6; the D gene is possibly TRBD1 (5 bases). The germline gives CDR1 SNHLY, CDR2 FYNNEI. The CDR3 sequence is 17 residues long. V lost 5 bases to trimming and J lost 0 bases, with 14 bases between them. DNA for the CDR3: TGTGCCAGCAGTACCCCCAAAGACAGCTCTGGGGCCAACGTCCTGACTTTC. Translating gives CASSTPKDSSGANVLTF.

The chain combines TRBV5-4 with TRBJ1-2, with TRBD1 matching over 8 bases. The CDR3 runs 15 residues. V was pared by 4 bases and J by 7 bases, with 12 bases of the junction left unmatched. CDR1 SGHNT and CDR2 YYREEE come from the germline V gene (reference sequence). CDR3 amino acids: CASSLPIQGGGGYTF. The DNA for the CDR3 is TGTGCCAGCAGCCTCCCGATACAGGGGGGGGGTGGCTACACCTTC.

The chain recombines TRBV6-1 with TRBJ2-1; 8 bases align to TRBD2. The germline V gene has CDR1 MNHNS and CDR2 SASEGT. CDR3 length: 15 residues. V trimming: 2 bases; J trimming: 6 bases; junction bases outside the gene matches: 6. The CDR3: CASSERVAGSNEQFF. The DNA of the CDR3 is TGTGCCAGCAGTGAAAGGGTAGCGGGGTCCAATGAGCAGTTCTTC.

The chain carries TRBV7-3 and TRBJ2-3; 14 bases are shared with TRBD2. With 5 bases clipped from V and 3 bases from J, the junction kept 7 bases outside the gene matches. This CDR3 comprises 17 residues. Germline values: CDR1 SGHTA, CDR2 FQGTGA. The CDR3 region has the DNA TGTGCCAGCAGCCCCGGACTAGCGGGAGGTACAACAGATACGCAGTATTTT. Its translation is CASSPGLAGGTTDTQYF.

This chain connects TRBV10-3 to TRBJ1-4, with 7 bases that match TRBD1. This CDR3 region has 16 residues. Trimming took 4 bases from V and 6 from J; bases not matched to a gene: 11. Germline values: CDR1 ENHRY, CDR2 SYGVKD. The CDR3 DNA is TGTGCCATCAGTGCAAATACAGGGGCAATCCATGAAAAACTGTTTTTT. It translates to CAISANTGAIHEKLFF.

The CDR3 spells CASSFRGGGPGANVLTF. The CDR3 DNA is TGTGCCAGCAGCTTTCGCGGCGGGGGGCCTGGGGCCAACGTCCTGACTTTC. The chain couples TRBV13 to TRBJ2-6; 8 positions agree with TRBD2. Germline V gene sequence: CDR1 PRHDT, CDR2 FYEKMQ (reference sequence). V dropped 3 bases and J dropped 2; count of bases not matched to a gene: 6. This CDR3 is built from 17 residues.

Turning to this clone: The junction shows a germline mismatch at one end, possibly a read error. Other DNA sequences in this sample translate to the same CDR3. The chain uses TRBV6-1 and TRBJ1-4, with a possible D match to TRBD1 (5 bases). Germline-derived CDR1 and CDR2 are MNHNS and SASEGT. The CDR3 has 16 residues. The CDR3 reads CASSEAHRGTNEKLFF. The DNA for the CDR3 is TGTGCCAGCAGCGAAGCGCATCGGGGGACTAATGAAAAACTGTTTTTT.